The clone carrying this TCR beta chain was detected ten times or more. Antigen specificity is unknown. Time point meaning: persistent/refractory GD, antithyroid drugs over 5 years with positive TRAb. Isolated PBMC RNA provided the starting material for the TCR library. The patient group derived from an endocrinology department in Xi'an, China. Arm-PCR of CDR3 regions with iRepertoire HTBI primers generated TCR beta libraries. TCRdb re-derived calls from the multiplex PCR reads in MiXCR, one entry per CDR3 protein. The table lists some 420,000 distinct CDR3 sequences, roughly 22% of them singletons. This CDR3 is 13 amino acids long. Germline assignment: CDR1 SNHLY and CDR2 FYNNEI. Between the trimmed V and J ends, which lost 8 bases and 6 bases, there was a span of 16 bases. These data belong to a study of regulatory T cells in long-lasting Graves disease. Study overall: With positive TSH receptor antibodies and over 5 years of antithyroid drugs, Graves' disease was considered persistent.

Whole-study results and caveats: Peripheral blood was the sole material, not thyroid tissue. With persistent disease, TRBV28, TRBJ1-2 and TRBJ2-5 were the favored segments.

The chain has TRBV2 and TRBJ1-1; unclear D gene. The starting material was peripheral blood mononuclear cells (PBMCs), obtained when the disease was refractory, from a patient treated with antithyroid drugs. The origin of this receptor is a female donor with Graves disease. CDR3 region: CASPQAVTAEAFF. Written as DNA, the CDR3 is TGTGCCAGCCCCCAGGCTGTAACAGCTGAAGCTTTCTTT.